These T cell receptor beta chains were read from a single sample in a study of cytomegalovirus exposure and HLA in healthy donors. Assay: immunoSEQ multiplex PCR; the TCRdb copy retains only in-frame clones and omits some. Of 150,000 to 200,000 clones in the sample, about 75% were seen once. The sample consisted of PBMCs. The receptors here all came from a woman aged 45-59 years in good health and CMV-seropositive. Both conserved end residues are part of each CDR3. A D gene is named only where the DNA matches it firmly. A row's size may be missing; if present it is once, few, many or a size class.

v_call	d_call	clone_size	j_call	cdr3_aa	cdr3_nt
TRBV2	-	-	TRBJ1-1	CASSRTGSTEAFF	TGTGCCAGCAGCCGAACAGGGTCCACTGAAGCTTTCTTT
TRBV19	-	-	TRBJ2-7	CASTPTGTTLYEQYF	TGTGCCAGTACCCCTACCGGGACAACCCTCTACGAGCAGTACTTC
TRBV19	TRBD1	-	TRBJ2-7	CASSPRDRGTYEQYF	TGTGCCAGTAGCCCTAGGGACAGGGGAACCTACGAGCAGTACTTC
TRBV7-2	TRBD1	few	TRBJ2-5	CASSFRGYQETQYF	TGTGCCAGCAGCTTCAGGGGGTACCAAGAGACCCAGTACTTC
TRBV6-1	-	-	TRBJ2-3	CASSEGSVGPTDTQYF	TGTGCCAGCAGTGAAGGTAGCGTTGGTCCCACAGATACGCAGTATTTT
TRBV28	TRBD1	-	TRBJ2-7	CASSSLWTGGYEQYF	TGTGCCAGCAGTTCCTTGTGGACAGGGGGATACGAGCAGTACTTC
TRBV6-6	TRBD1	-	TRBJ1-1	CASSADRGYTEAFF	TGTGCCAGCAGTGCAGACAGGGGGTACACTGAAGCTTTCTTT
TRBV2	TRBD1	-	TRBJ1-5	CASSRQGDSNQPQHF	TGTGCCAGCAGTCGACAGGGGGATAGCAATCAGCCCCAGCATTTT
TRBV27	TRBD1	-	TRBJ1-1	CASSWTGIGVNTEAFF	TGTGCCAGCAGTTGGACAGGGATCGGGGTGAACACTGAAGCTTTCTTT
TRBV18	TRBD1	once	TRBJ2-7	CASSLLTGVGYEQYF	TGTGCCAGCTCACTACTCACAGGGGTCGGGTACGAGCAGTACTTC
TRBV12-5	TRBD1	-	TRBJ1-5	CASGLGTGSQPQHF	TGTGCTAGTGGTTTGGGGACAGGGTCTCAGCCCCAGCATTTT
TRBV6-1	-	-	TRBJ1-2	CASSEAAGDYGYTF	TGTGCCAGCAGTGAAGCGGCAGGGGATTATGGCTACACCTTC
TRBV19	TRBD1	-	TRBJ1-2	CASSISRGQGYGYTF	TGTGCCAGTAGTATTTCCCGTGGACAGGGCTATGGCTACACCTTC
TRBV6-4	-	-	TRBJ1-3	CASSVGEQASSGNTIYF	TGTGCCAGCAGTGTCGGAGAACAGGCGAGCTCTGGAAACACCATATATTTT
TRBV5-4	TRBD2	-	TRBJ2-1	CASSLRLLAGGVEQFF	TGTGCCAGCAGCCTTCGCCTGTTAGCGGGAGGGGTTGAGCAGTTCTTC
TRBV5-6	TRBD1	-	TRBJ1-5	CASMPFGQGDQPQHF	TGTGCCAGCATGCCCTTCGGACAGGGGGATCAGCCCCAGCATTTT
TRBV15	TRBD1	few	TRBJ2-3	CATSRGGQGPTDTQYF	TGTGCCACCAGCAGGGGCGGACAGGGCCCCACAGATACGCAGTATTTT
TRBV7-9	-	-	TRBJ1-5	CASSLDISNQPQHF	TGTGCCAGCAGCTTAGACATTAGCAATCAGCCCCAGCATTTT
TRBV15	TRBD1	-	TRBJ1-4	CATSMDRGWDEKLFF	TGTGCCACCAGCATGGACAGGGGATGGGATGAAAAACTGTTTTTT
TRBV13	TRBD1	-	TRBJ2-1	CATLGTGQAKFF	TGTGCCACCCTGGGGACGGGACAGGCTAAGTTCTTC
TRBV7-9	-	-	TRBJ2-3	CASSPEGDTQYF	TGTGCCAGCAGCCCGGAGGGGGATACGCAGTATTTT
TRBV4-1	-	-	TRBJ2-7	CASSRQGGIPLAYEQYF	TGCGCCAGCAGCCGCCAAGGGGGTATCCCCCTCGCCTACGAGCAGTACTTC
TRBV5-8	-	-	TRBJ1-1	CASSLYKTGYRGTEAFF	TGTGCTAGCAGCTTGTACAAAACCGGGTACCGGGGCACTGAAGCTTTCTTT
TRBV4-1	-	-	TRBJ1-2	CASSQDPGVGYGYTF	TGCGCCAGCAGCCAAGATCCGGGGGTTGGGTATGGCTACACCTTC
TRBV6-4	-	-	TRBJ2-3	CASSEGHPSTDTQYF	TGTGCCAGCAGTGAAGGACACCCTAGCACAGATACGCAGTATTTT
TRBV10-2	-	few	TRBJ2-5	CASSEPGLGPQETQYF	TGCGCCAGCAGTGAACCGGGCCTGGGGCCCCAAGAGACCCAGTACTTC
TRBV11-2	-	-	TRBJ2-5	CASSLDKGIETQYF	TGTGCCAGCAGCTTAGATAAGGGGATAGAGACCCAGTACTTC
TRBV2	-	few	TRBJ2-6	CASRRTSGSSGANVLTF	TGTGCCAGCAGGAGGACCTCCGGGAGCTCTGGGGCCAACGTCCTGACTTTC
TRBV27	-	-	TRBJ2-3	CASRTSGTDTQYF	TGTGCCAGCCGGACTTCGGGCACAGATACGCAGTATTTT
TRBV6-1	TRBD1	few	TRBJ2-5	CASNRDSQETQYF	TGTGCCAGCAACCGGGACAGCCAAGAGACCCAGTACTTC
TRBV7-9	TRBD1	-	TRBJ2-7	CASSFGQGSYEQYF	TGTGCCAGCAGCTTCGGACAGGGGAGCTACGAGCAGTACTTC
TRBV11-2	-	-	TRBJ2-5	CASSLAGYQETQYF	TGTGCCAGCAGCTTAGCGGGGTACCAAGAGACCCAGTACTTC
TRBV5-1	-	-	TRBJ2-2	CASSLGGSGGPGELFF	TGCGCCAGCAGCTTAGGAGGATCGGGGGGCCCCGGGGAGCTGTTTTTT
TRBV6-1	TRBD2	-	TRBJ2-7	CASTGGVRREQYF	TGTGCCAGCACCGGGGGGGTTAGACGCGAGCAGTACTTC
TRBV25-1	-	-	TRBJ1-6	CASSDTDSNNSPLHF	TGTGCCAGCAGTGACACGGACAGTAATAATTCACCCCTCCACTTT
TRBV4-2	TRBD2	-	TRBJ2-7	CASSQGLAGSYEQYF	TGTGCCAGCAGCCAGGGACTAGCGGGCTCCTACGAGCAGTACTTC
TRBV2	TRBD1	-	TRBJ1-1	CASSRQGASPEAFF	TGTGCCAGCAGTCGACAGGGGGCGAGCCCTGAAGCTTTCTTT
TRBV5-4	TRBD1	-	TRBJ1-2	CASSPNRGNYGYTF	TGTGCCAGCAGCCCAAACAGGGGTAACTATGGCTACACCTTC
TRBV7-9	TRBD1	-	TRBJ1-2	CASSATHRQGVRDTF	TGTGCCAGCAGCGCGACTCATCGACAGGGTGTACGTGACACCTTC
TRBV7-5	-	-	TRBJ1-1	CARSLDFREALDTEAFF	TGTGCCAGAAGCTTAGATTTCAGGGAAGCTCTGGACACTGAAGCTTTCTTT
TRBV19	TRBD1	-	TRBJ1-2	CASSEGQGYDYGYTF	TGTGCCAGTAGTGAAGGACAGGGATACGACTATGGCTACACCTTC
TRBV7-7	TRBD1	-	TRBJ2-5	CASSPTGVGQETQYF	TGTGCTAGCAGCCCGACAGGGGTGGGGCAAGAGACCCAGTACTTC
TRBV7-2	TRBD2	-	TRBJ2-7	CASSLASSGGYEQYF	TGTGCCAGCAGCTTAGCGAGTAGCGGGGGCTACGAGCAGTACTTC
TRBV6-4	-	-	TRBJ2-3	CASSEGRVVPDTQYF	TGTGCCAGCAGTGAAGGGCGGGTAGTTCCAGATACGCAGTATTTT
TRBV9	TRBD1	-	TRBJ1-2	CASSVFGQGDGYTF	TGTGCCAGTAGCGTATTCGGACAGGGTGACGGCTACACCTTC
TRBV6-5	-	-	TRBJ2-1	CASKTQGGNEQFF	TGTGCCAGCAAAACCCAGGGGGGCAATGAGCAGTTCTTC
TRBV28	-	-	TRBJ2-5	CASSFGGQQETQYF	TGTGCCAGCAGTTTCGGGGGACAGCAAGAGACCCAGTACTTC
TRBV4-3	TRBD1	-	TRBJ1-6	CASSHHPGQGLGSPLHF	TGCGCCAGCAGCCATCACCCGGGACAGGGACTAGGTTCACCCCTCCACTTT
TRBV30	TRBD1	-	TRBJ1-1	CAWSGDRGPEAFF	TGTGCCTGGAGTGGGGACAGGGGGCCTGAAGCTTTCTTT
TRBV9	-	-	TRBJ1-1	CASSPRRSGATEAFF	TGTGCCAGCAGCCCCCGTAGGAGCGGCGCCACTGAAGCTTTCTTT
TRBV7-6	TRBD1	-	TRBJ2-5	CASSWDRGVETQYF	TGTGCCAGCAGCTGGGACAGGGGAGTGGAGACCCAGTACTTC
TRBV7-3	-	-	TRBJ1-1	CASSRGQNTEAFF	TGTGCCAGCAGCCGCGGACAGAACACTGAAGCTTTCTTT
TRBV27	TRBD2	few	TRBJ2-7	CASRLAGGPRTYEQYF	TGTGCCAGCAGACTAGCGGGAGGGCCTAGAACCTACGAGCAGTACTTC